This TCR beta chain was identified during a study of blood T cell repertoires in COVID-19. Study-wide context: Researchers got acute and convalescent COVID-19 samples from the United States, Italy and Spain.

Individuals aged about 18 to 89 years were recruited from around 22 US areas. The study assigned cohorts using participant-reported clinical history. The germline V and J ends were trimmed by 3 bases and 7 bases, with 13 bases remaining between them. CDR1 is MDHEN, CDR2 SYDVKM, per germline. This CDR3 comprises 15 residues. Per the study methods: From reference gene primer amplification, estimates of nucleated cell counts were derived. Only in-frame clones appear in the TCRdb table, and some are missing; sequencing was by immunoSEQ multiplex PCR. The DNA gave D and trimming, while V, J and clone size come from that table. The data hold approximately 210,000 clones, with 89% observed a single time.

This receptor was obtained from a woman between 18 and 30 years old who had recovered from COVID-19. The chain recombines TRBV28 with TRBJ1-6; D not resolved. The sequenced sample was PBMCs or T cells enriched from blood (not recorded which). DNA of the CDR3: TGTGCCAGCAGTTTCAACAGCTTTGCAAATTCACCCCTCCACTTT. The encoded protein is CASSFNSFANSPLHF.